This T cell receptor (beta chain) is from a study of post-analysis software for immune sequencing data. At the level of the study: The cohort encompassed relapsing-remitting, secondary progressive and progressive-relapsing multiple sclerosis disease courses. Study-wide results and limits: Versus controls, multiple sclerosis patients showed significantly lower diversity (normalized Chao1). Four to six TRBV segments (TRBV5-6, TRBV5-1 and TRBV20-1 among them) occurred more frequently in patients than in controls. By F measure, strong co-clustering occurred among samples prepared in the same batch.

CDR1 and CDR2 (germline): SGHTA, FQGTGA. V was shortened by 5 bases and J by 2 bases, with 7 bases between the two germline ends. This CDR3 comprises 14 residues. Unique molecular identifiers were built into the TCR beta cDNA libraries. The T cell input of roughly 0.9 to 10 million gave a few hundred thousand cDNA molecules. TCRdb called the PCR reads again in MiXCR, with one record for every CDR3 protein. This sample yields roughly 650,000 distinct CDR3 sequences, of which roughly three fifths are seen a single time; 11% belongs to the top ten. In regard to this clonotype: The target antigen is unknown.

The rearrangement uses TRBV7-3 and TRBJ2-6; no reliable D call. The receptor was derived from a girl aged 2 to 9 with multiple sclerosis. Sequenced input: blood. The CDR3 DNA reads TGTGCCAGCAGCCTGAACCCTGGGGCCAACGTCCTGACTTTC. Amino acids: CASSLNPGANVLTF.